This T cell receptor (beta chain) was recovered during a study of blood T cells in healthy people across ages. Each individual donor underwent a draw of approximately 9.8 milliliters of peripheral blood. Researchers report isolating at least 6.5 million PBMCs per sample. A second about 6 to 12 cycle PCR used barcoded and J-beta primers. TCRdb reanalysed the 5' RACE reads using MiXCR and keeps one entry per CDR3 protein. In the table there are 850,000 to 950,000 distinct CDR3 sequences, more than 25% of which are singletons. Trimming cost V 1 base and J 9 bases, with 13 bases left between them. Germline CDR1 and CDR2: SNHLY and FYNNEI. This CDR3 is 15 amino acids long.

The receptor comes from a woman of 80 years or more in good health. The chain couples TRBV2 to TRBJ1-6, with unresolved D. Sequences were obtained from blood. CDR3 residues: CASSEGRSAGSPLHF. The CDR3, as DNA: TGTGCCAGCAGTGAAGGAAGGTCCGCGGGTTCACCCCTCCACTTT.